This T cell receptor (beta chain) was observed in a study of blood T cell repertoires in COVID-19. About the research overall: T cells, B-cell-depleted T cells, or PBMCs provided the cDNA or gDNA that served as material.

Participants were aged about 18 to 90 years, lived in over 20 US areas, and enrolled virtually. Assignment of participants to cohorts was predicated upon participant-reported clinical history. In the study's own analysis: Quantification of nucleated cells was approximated via reference gene primer amplification. Method: immunoSEQ multiplex PCR; TCRdb's copy keeps in-frame clones and lacks some. Clone size and the V and J calls come from that table; the DNA yielded D and trimming. This table has approximately 450,000 clones, roughly nine tenths appearing once. The sample comprised PBMCs or T cells enriched from blood (not recorded which). This TCR came from a woman between 18 and 29 years old with acute COVID-19.

CDR3 residues: CASTQVEGNTGELFF. The CDR3 region has the DNA TGCGCCAGCACCCAGGTGGAGGGGAACACCGGGGAGCTGTTTTTT. The chain couples TRBV4-1 to TRBJ2-2; possible D gene TRBD2, 6 bases. The CDR3 contains 15 residues. V was clipped by 7 bases and J by 1 base, with 13 bases between them. Germline CDR1 is MGHRA and CDR2 is YSYEKL.